These 7 T cell receptor beta chains were all obtained from the same sample, sequenced in a study of immune cell composition in non-small cell lung cancer. Some clones are missing from TCRdb's copy, which holds only in-frame ones; the method was immunoSEQ multiplex PCR. The profile shows 2,100 or so clones, 55% to 75% of them singletons. Material: lung tumor tissue. The receptors originated from a human donor with non-small cell lung cancer.

This chain uses TRBV4-2 with TRBJ2-5, with D perhaps TRBD1 (5 bases). The length of the CDR3 is 14 residues. CDR1 is LGHNA and CDR2 is YNFKEQ in the germline V gene. V was cut by 5 bases and J by 1 base, with 11 bases left in between. CDR3 sequence: CASSLKQVQETQYF. The CDR3 DNA follows: TGTGCCAGCAGCTTGAAACAGGTCCAAGAGACCCAGTACTTC.

This clone has just one count. CDR3 sequence reads: CASSLGSSVQGGGQYF. The CDR3 nucleotides are TGTGCCTCCTCCCTCGGGTCTAGCGTCCAGGGTGGTGGGCAGTATTTT. J is TRBJ2-3 and V is TRBV30; tentatively, D is TRBD2 (6 bases). V was shortened by 7 bases and J by 11 bases, with 31 bases between the two germline ends. The germline V gene has CDR1 GTSNPN and CDR2 SVGIG (reference sequence). The CDR3 contains 16 residues.

The chain combines TRBV11-3 with TRBJ1-3; D remains unclear. This CDR3 has 16 amino acids. Per germline, CDR1 SGHNT and CDR2 YENEEA. V gave up 0 bases and J gave up 7 bases, with 16 bases separating them. Here the CDR3 reads CASSLDCFGRRNTIYF. CDR3 DNA: TGTGCCAGCAGCTTAGATTGTTTCGGCAGGAGGAACACCATATATTTT.

The chain combines TRBV18 with TRBJ2-1; possible D gene TRBD2, 5 bases. This CDR3 has 14 amino acids. The germline V gene has CDR1 KGHSH and CDR2 LQKENI. The V end was cut by 3 bases, the J end by 4 bases, with 10 bases between. CDR3 sequence: CASSPGMGYNEQFF. DNA for the CDR3: TGTGCCAGCTCACCCGGGATGGGATACAATGAGCAGTTCTTC.

V usage is TRBV5-1 and J usage is TRBJ2-2; D ambiguous. CDR1 and CDR2 from the germline V gene are SGHRS and YFSETQ. This CDR3 has 16 residues. Trimming took off 3 bases at V and 2 bases at J, with 14 bases between the two ends. The CDR3 nucleotides are TGCGCCAGCAGCTCGACTGGTCGACCAAACACCGGGGAGCTGTTTTTT. Its translation: CASSSTGRPNTGELFF.

This clone was seen more than once but under ten times. The chain joins TRBV28 to TRBJ1-2; the D is unclear. This CDR3 is 11 amino acids long. With 6 bases removed from V and 5 bases from J, the gap between germline ends came to 7 bases. CDR1 is MDHEN and CDR2 is SYDVKM in the germline V gene. CDR3 region: CASSHRYGYTF. CDR3 bases: TGTGCCAGCAGCCATCGGTATGGCTACACCTTC.

The genes are TRBV23-1 and TRBJ1-1, with 7 bases identical to TRBD1. TRBV23-1 carries the ORF label, with uncertain function. J lost 4 bases, V lost 0 bases, and 11 bases had no gene match. The CDR3 covers 17 residues. CDR3 sequence reads: CASSQSRGRGRGTEAFF. The CDR3 DNA is TGCGCCAGCAGTCAATCAAGGGGAAGGGGGCGAGGCACTGAAGCTTTCTTT.